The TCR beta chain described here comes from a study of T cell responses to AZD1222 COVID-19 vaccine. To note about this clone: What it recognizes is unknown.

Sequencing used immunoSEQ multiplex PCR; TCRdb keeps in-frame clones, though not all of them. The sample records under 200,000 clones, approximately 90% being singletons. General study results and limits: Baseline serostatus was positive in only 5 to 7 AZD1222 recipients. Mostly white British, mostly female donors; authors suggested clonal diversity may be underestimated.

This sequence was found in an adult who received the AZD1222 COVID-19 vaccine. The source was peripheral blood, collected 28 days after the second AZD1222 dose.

The CDR3 reads CASSHPRLAGGTTGELFF. The CDR3, as DNA: TGCGCCAGCAGCCACCCAAGACTAGCGGGAGGGACAACCGGGGAGCTGTTTTTT. The gene calls are TRBV4-1 and TRBJ2-2, with TRBD2 identical over 14 bases. V was pared by 3 bases and J by 5 bases, with 8 bases of the junction left unmatched. Germline CDR1 and CDR2: MGHRA and YSYEKL. There are 18 residues in the CDR3.